Listed here are 12 T cell receptor beta chains from one sample, sequenced in a study of long-term antiretroviral therapy in people with HIV. Survey level was the resolution at which the v3.0 immunoSEQ assay ran. TCRdb's table, derived via immunoSEQ multiplex PCR, lists solely in-frame clones and lacks some. The sample contains approximately 25,000 clones, approximately 95% of which appear only once. The specimen comprised unsorted PBMCs, sampled 7.6 years after starting antiretroviral therapy. The receptors shown here come from a woman in her thirties or forties with HIV.

This chain joins TRBV6-5 and TRBJ1-1; D is possibly TRBD1 (6 bases). The ends were cut back, 5 bases at V and 0 bases at J, with 13 bases in the middle. This CDR3 is built from 15 residues. Germline V CDR1 and CDR2: MNHEY, SVGAGI. The CDR3 sequence: CASSPEGGMNTEAFF. Here the CDR3 DNA reads TGTGCCAGCAGTCCCGAGGGGGGAATGAACACTGAAGCTTTCTTT.

This chain uses TRBV5-5 with TRBJ2-7; 12 bases agree with TRBD2. V trimming: 1 base; J trimming: 3 bases; junction bases outside the gene matches: 5. CDR1 and CDR2 (germline): SGHKS, YYEKEE (reference sequence). The length of the CDR3 is 16 residues. CDR3 loop: CASSLRGTSGFYEQYF. In DNA, the CDR3 is TGTGCCAGCAGCTTGAGGGGGACTAGCGGGTTCTACGAGCAGTACTTC.

CDR3 residues: CASSLSGNTGELFF. For the CDR3, the DNA is TGTGCCAGCAGCTTATCAGGGAACACCGGGGAGCTGTTTTTT. The V and J genes are TRBV11-3 and TRBJ2-2; D ambiguous. Trimming removed 2 bases from V and 1 base from J, with 5 bases in between. There are 14 residues in the CDR3. Germline CDR1 SGHNT, CDR2 YENEEA.

The V gene is TRBV7-9, the J gene TRBJ1-6, with D unresolved. Per the germline V gene, CDR1 is SEHNR and CDR2 is FQNEAQ (reference sequence). The V end lost 4 bases, the J end lost 6 bases, and 13 bases lay between the germline ends. There are 15 residues in the CDR3. The CDR3 loop is CASSSPAGGNSPLHF. CDR3 DNA: TGTGCCAGCAGCTCCCCCGCGGGCGGTAATTCACCCCTCCACTTT.

The chain recombines TRBV10-1 with TRBJ2-3; 12 bases line up with TRBD2. The length of the CDR3 is 18 residues. Germline V lookup: CDR1 WNHNN, CDR2 SYGVQD (reference sequence). J gave up 4 bases and V 2 bases, and 10 bases lay outside the gene matches. This chain's CDR3 is CASSEGGQLAGGPDTQYF. CDR3 nucleotide sequence: TGCGCCAGCAGTGAGGGGGGACAACTAGCGGGGGGCCCAGATACGCAGTATTTT.

This clone was picked up a small number of times. The chain couples TRBV19 to TRBJ1-6, with 8 bases that match TRBD1. This CDR3 spans 13 amino acids. From germline, CDR1 is LNHDA and CDR2 SQIVND (reference sequence). J lost 7 bases, V lost 9 bases, and 5 bases had no gene match. The CDR3 bases are TGTGCCAGCCAGACAGGGGCCAATTCACCCCTCCACTTT. Its translation: CASQTGANSPLHF. The full variable domain, rest sourced from reference TRBV19 and TRBJ1-6, is DGGITQSPKYLFRKEGQNVTLSCEQNLNHDAMYWYRQDPGQGLRLIYYSQIVNDFQKGDIAEGYSVSREKKESFPLTVTSAQKNPTAFYLCASQTGANSPLHFGNGTRLTVT.

The rearrangement uses TRBV5-6 and TRBJ1-2, with unresolved D. This CDR3 spans 16 amino acids. V lost 3 bases and J 0 bases, leaving 15 bases between the germline ends. Germline-derived CDR1 and CDR2 are SGHDT and YYEEEE. The CDR3 sequence: CASSYRTLQANYGYTF. CDR3 bases: TGTGCCAGCAGCTATCGGACGCTCCAAGCTAACTATGGCTACACCTTC.

This clone was seen a single time. J is TRBJ2-3 and V is TRBV11-2; 13 nucleotides line up with TRBD2. The CDR3 has 17 residues. Per germline, CDR1 SGHAT and CDR2 FQNNGV. Trimming removed 0 bases from V and 9 bases from J; junction bases left unmatched: 9. CDR3 sequence reads: CASSLDSTSGGPPTQYF. For the CDR3, the DNA is TGTGCCAGCAGCTTAGATTCGACTAGCGGGGGGCCCCCAACGCAGTATTTT.

This clone showed up just once. The chain couples TRBV5-1 to TRBJ1-5; the D gene is possibly TRBD1 (5 bases). The CDR3 is made up of 17 amino acids. The germline CDR1 and CDR2 sequences are SGHRS and YFSETQ. Trimming shortened V by 10 bases and J by 3 bases, and 26 bases separated the two germline ends. The CDR3 DNA sequence: TGCGCCGACCGGGGGGGGATTGACAACTCACTCAATCAGCCCCAGCATTTT. It specifies CADRGGIDNSLNQPQHF.

The rearrangement uses TRBV27 and TRBJ1-4, with D unclear. Germline CDR1 reads MNHEY; CDR2 reads SMNVEV (reference sequence). Trimming left V 5 bases short and J 10 bases short, with 17 bases between. The CDR3 runs to 14 residues. The CDR3 loop reads CASSLSRADGKLFF. CDR3 nucleotide sequence: TGTGCCAGCAGTCTCAGCCGGGCGGACGGAAAACTGTTTTTT.

This clone was counted a single time. The chain joins TRBV19 to TRBJ2-4, with D perhaps TRBD1 (5 bases). Per the germline V gene, CDR1 is LNHDA and CDR2 is SQIVND (reference sequence). The CDR3 consists of 15 residues. V lost 8 bases and J lost 0, with 14 bases in between. The CDR3 sequence: CASSRAQRAKNIQYF. CDR3 bases: TGTGCCAGTTCCAGGGCGCAGAGAGCCAAAAACATTCAGTACTTC.

In this sample, this clone turned up a few times. This sequence joins TRBV4-3 and TRBJ2-7; D call uncertain. The CDR3 loop spans 15 amino acids. V was pared by 1 base and J by 3 bases, with 13 bases between. Looked up from germline, CDR1 is LGHNA and CDR2 is YSLEER. The CDR3 spells CASSQARAPIYEQYF. CDR3 DNA sequence: TGCGCCAGCAGCCAAGCCCGGGCACCAATCTACGAGCAGTACTTC.